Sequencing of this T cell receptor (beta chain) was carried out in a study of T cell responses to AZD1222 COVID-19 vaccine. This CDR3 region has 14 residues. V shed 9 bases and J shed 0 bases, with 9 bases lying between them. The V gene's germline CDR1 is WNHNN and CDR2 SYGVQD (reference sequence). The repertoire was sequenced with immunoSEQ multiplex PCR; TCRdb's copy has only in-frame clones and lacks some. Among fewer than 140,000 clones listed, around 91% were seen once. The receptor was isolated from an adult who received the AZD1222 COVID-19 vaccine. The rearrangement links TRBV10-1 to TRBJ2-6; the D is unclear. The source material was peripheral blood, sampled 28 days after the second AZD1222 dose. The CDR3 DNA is TGCGCCAGGAAGGGCGGCTCTGGGGCCAACGTCCTGACTTTC. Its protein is CARKGGSGANVLTF.